Detailed here is one TCR beta chain. Its antigen is unknown. This entry comes from a study of shared clonotypes between healthy human individuals. The donors were adults (healthy and HIV-negative) with no recent acute infections or vaccinations. Study observations and caveats: Estimated richness values were generally larger in naive subsets than in memory subsets. Rarefaction revealed incomplete sorted-subset sequencing despite large depth.

In replicate PCRs of sorted subsets, around 0.2 ug DNA, roughly 27,000 T cell genomes, was used. The assay was immunoSEQ multiplex PCR, and TCRdb's table has in-frame clones only and misses some. The sample has 2 million to 3 million clones, just over 90% seen once; the top ten hold around 0.15%. CDR3 size: 15 residues. The V and J genes are TRBV12-1 and TRBJ1-1. TRBV12-1 corresponds to a pseudogene. The receptor was isolated from a man between 18 and 35 years old in good health. The specimen sequenced was naive CD4+ T cells sorted from blood. Indicated subset: CD45RA+ positively selected. Here the CDR3 reads CASSFALGQFSEAFF. The CDR3 nucleotides read TGTGCCAGCAGCTTTGCGCTAGGGCAATTTTCGGAAGCTTTCTTT.